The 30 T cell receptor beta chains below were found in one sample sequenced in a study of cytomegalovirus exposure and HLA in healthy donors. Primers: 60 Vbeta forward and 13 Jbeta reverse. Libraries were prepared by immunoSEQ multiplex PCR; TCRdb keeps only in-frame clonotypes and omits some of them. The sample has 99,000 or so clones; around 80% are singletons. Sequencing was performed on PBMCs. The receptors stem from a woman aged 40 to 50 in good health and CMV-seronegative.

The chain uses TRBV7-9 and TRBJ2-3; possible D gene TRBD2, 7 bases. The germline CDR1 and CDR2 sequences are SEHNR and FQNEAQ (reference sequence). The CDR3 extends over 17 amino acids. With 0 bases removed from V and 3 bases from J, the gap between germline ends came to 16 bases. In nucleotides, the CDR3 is TGTGCCAGCAGCTTAGCATCGGGGGGCGCGAGTACAGATACGCAGTATTTT. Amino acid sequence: CASSLASGGASTDTQYF.

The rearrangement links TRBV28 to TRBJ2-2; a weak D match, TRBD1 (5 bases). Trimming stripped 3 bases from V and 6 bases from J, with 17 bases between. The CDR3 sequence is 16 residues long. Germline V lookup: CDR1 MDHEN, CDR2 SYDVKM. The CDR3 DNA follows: TGTGCCAGCAGTTTGGGGCCGGACCGACGTGCCGGGGAGCTGTTTTTT. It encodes CASSLGPDRRAGELFF. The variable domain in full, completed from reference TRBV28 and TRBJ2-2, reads DVKVTQSSRYLVKRTGEKVFLECVQDMDHENMFWYRQDPGLGLRLIYFSYDVKMKEKGDIPEGYSVSREKKERFSLILESASTNQTSMYLCASSLGPDRRAGELFFGEGSRLTVL.

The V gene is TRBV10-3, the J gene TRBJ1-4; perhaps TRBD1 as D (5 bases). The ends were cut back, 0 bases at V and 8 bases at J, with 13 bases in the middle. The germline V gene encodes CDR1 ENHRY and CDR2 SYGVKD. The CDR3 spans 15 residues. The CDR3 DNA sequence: TGTGCCATCAGTGAGTCCGCGGGGGTCGGAGAAAAACTGTTTTTT. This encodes CAISESAGVGEKLFF.

The CDR3 spells CSASDIQHF. The CDR3 DNA reads as TGCAGTGCTTCGGACATCCAGCATTTT. This chain joins TRBV20-1 and TRBJ1-5, with a weak D call TRBD1 (5 bases). Per the germline V gene, CDR1 is DFQATT and CDR2 is SNEGSKA (reference sequence). Trimming stripped 5 bases from V and 12 bases from J, with 8 bases between. The CDR3 runs to 9 residues.

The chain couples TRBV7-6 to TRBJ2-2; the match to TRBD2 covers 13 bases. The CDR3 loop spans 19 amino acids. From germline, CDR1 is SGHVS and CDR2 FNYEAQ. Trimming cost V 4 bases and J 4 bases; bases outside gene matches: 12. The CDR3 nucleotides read TGTGCCAGCAGCTCCTACCCAAGACTAGCGGGAGGATCCACCGGGGAGCTGTTTTTT. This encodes CASSSYPRLAGGSTGELFF.

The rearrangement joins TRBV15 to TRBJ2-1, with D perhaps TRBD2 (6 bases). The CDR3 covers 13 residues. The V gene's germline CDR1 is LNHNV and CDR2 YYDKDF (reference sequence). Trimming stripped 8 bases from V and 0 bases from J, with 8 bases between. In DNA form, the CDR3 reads TGTGCCACCGCCGGGGGCTCCTACAATGAGCAGTTCTTC. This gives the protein CATAGGSYNEQFF.

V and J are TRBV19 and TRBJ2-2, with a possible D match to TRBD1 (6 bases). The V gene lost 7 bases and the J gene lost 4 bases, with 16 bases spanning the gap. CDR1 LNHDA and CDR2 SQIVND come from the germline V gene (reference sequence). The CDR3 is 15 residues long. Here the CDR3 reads CASIGRRGATGELFF. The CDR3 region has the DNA TGTGCCAGTATCGGACGCAGGGGAGCCACCGGGGAGCTGTTTTTT.

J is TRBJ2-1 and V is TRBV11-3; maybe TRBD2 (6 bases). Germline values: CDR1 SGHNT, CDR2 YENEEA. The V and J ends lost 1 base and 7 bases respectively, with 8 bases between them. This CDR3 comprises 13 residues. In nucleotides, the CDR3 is TGTGCCAGCAGCTTAGGTGGGGGGAATGAGCAGTTCTTC. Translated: CASSLGGGNEQFF.

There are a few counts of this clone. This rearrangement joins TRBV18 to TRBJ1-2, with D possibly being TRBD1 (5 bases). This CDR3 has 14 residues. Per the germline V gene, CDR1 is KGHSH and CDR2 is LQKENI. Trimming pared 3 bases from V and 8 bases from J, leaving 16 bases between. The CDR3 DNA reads TGTGCCAGCTCACCTTCTGGGGCAGGGCAAGGCTACACCTTC. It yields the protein CASSPSGAGQGYTF.

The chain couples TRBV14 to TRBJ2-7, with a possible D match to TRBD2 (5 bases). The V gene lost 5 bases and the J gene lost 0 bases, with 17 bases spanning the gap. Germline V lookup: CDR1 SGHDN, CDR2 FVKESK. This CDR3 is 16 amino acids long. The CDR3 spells CASSGGLGRSSYEQYF. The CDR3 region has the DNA TGTGCCAGCAGCGGAGGCCTCGGGCGGAGCTCCTACGAGCAGTACTTC.

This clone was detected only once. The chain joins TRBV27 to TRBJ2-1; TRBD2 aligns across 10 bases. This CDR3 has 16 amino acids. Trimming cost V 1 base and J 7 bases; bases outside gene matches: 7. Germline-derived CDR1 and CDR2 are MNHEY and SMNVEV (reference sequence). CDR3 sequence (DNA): TGTGCCAGCAGTTTATGGTCCAGCGGGAGGGATAATGAGCAGTTCTTC. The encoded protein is CASSLWSSGRDNEQFF.

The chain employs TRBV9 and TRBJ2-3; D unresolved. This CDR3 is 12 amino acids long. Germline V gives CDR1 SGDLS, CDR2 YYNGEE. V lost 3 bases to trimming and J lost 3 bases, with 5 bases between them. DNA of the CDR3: TGTGCCAGCAGCGCGCAGACAGATACGCAGTATTTT. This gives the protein CASSAQTDTQYF.

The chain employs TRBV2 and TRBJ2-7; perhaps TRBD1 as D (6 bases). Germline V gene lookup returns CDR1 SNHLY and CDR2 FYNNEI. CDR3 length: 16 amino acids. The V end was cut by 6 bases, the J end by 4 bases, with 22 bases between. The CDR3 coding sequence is TGTGCCAGCAGCCCCGGACAGTTTGCCATAGATTACGAGCAGTACTTC. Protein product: CASSPGQFAIDYEQYF. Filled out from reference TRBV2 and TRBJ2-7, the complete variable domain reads EPEVTQTPSHQVTQMGQEVILRCVPISNHLYFYWYRQILGQKVEFLVSFYNNEISEKSEIFDDQFSVERPDGSNFTLKIRSTKLEDSAMYFCASSPGQFAIDYEQYFGPGTRLTVT.

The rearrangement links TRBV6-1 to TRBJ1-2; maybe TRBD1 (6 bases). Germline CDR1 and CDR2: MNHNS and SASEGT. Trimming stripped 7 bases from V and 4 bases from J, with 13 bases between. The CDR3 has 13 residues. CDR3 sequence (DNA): TGTGCCAGCACGGACAGCATTTCCTATGGCTACACCTTC. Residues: CASTDSISYGYTF.

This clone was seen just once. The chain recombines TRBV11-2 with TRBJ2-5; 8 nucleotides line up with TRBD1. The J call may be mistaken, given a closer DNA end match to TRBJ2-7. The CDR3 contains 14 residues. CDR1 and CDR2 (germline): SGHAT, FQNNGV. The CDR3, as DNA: TGTGCCAGCAGCAACGACAGGGGTCCCAACGAGCAGTACTTC. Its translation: CASSNDRGPNEQYF.

The CDR3 protein is CASKRGRAGGGNTGELFF. Written as DNA, the CDR3 is TGTGCCAGCAAAAGGGGGAGGGCGGGAGGGGGGAACACCGGGGAGCTGTTTTTT. This chain uses TRBV11-2 with TRBJ2-2; 9 bases map to TRBD2. This CDR3 comprises 18 residues. J was trimmed by 1 base and V by 7 bases; bases with no gene match: 13. CDR1 is SGHAT, CDR2 FQNNGV, per germline.

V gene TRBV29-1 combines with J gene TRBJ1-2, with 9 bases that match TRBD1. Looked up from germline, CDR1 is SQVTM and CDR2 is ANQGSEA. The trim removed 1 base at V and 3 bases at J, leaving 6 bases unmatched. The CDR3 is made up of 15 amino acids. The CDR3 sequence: CSVEGDRDGDYGYTF. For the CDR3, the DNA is TGCAGCGTTGAAGGGGACAGGGATGGAGACTATGGCTACACCTTC.

CDR3 nucleotides: TGTGCCAGCAGCTACACTAGACCGAGCTCCTACGAGCAGTACTTC. Its protein is CASSYTRPSSYEQYF. This chain joins TRBV4-2 and TRBJ2-7; a weak D match, TRBD2 (5 bases). In germline, CDR1 is LGHNA, CDR2 YNFKEQ. Trimming left V 5 bases short and J 0 bases short, with 14 bases between. The CDR3 is made up of 15 amino acids.

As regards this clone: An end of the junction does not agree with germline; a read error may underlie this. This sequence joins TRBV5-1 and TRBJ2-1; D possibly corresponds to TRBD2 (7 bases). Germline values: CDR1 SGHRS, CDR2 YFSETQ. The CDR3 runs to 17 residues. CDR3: CASCLGASGSSYNEQFF. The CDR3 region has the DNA TGCGCCAGCTGCTTGGGGGCTAGCGGAAGCTCCTACAATGAGCAGTTCTTC. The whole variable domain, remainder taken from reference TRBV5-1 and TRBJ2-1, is KAGVTQTPRYLIKTRGQQVTLSCSPISGHRSVSWYQQTPGQGLQFLFEYFSETQRNKGNFPGRFSGRQFSNSRSEMNVSTLELGDSALYLCASCLGASGSSYNEQFFGPGTRLTVL.

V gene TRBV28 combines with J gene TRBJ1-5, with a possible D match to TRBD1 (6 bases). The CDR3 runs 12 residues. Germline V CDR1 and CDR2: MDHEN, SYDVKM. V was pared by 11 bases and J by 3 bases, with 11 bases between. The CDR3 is CACQGLNQPQHF. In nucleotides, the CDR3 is TGTGCCTGCCAGGGGCTCAATCAGCCCCAGCATTTT.

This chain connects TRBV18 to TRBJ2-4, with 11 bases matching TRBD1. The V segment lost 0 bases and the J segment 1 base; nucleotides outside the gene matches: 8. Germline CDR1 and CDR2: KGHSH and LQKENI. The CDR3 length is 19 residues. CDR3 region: CASSPPGTGGIVAKNIQYF. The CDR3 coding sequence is TGTGCCAGCTCACCACCTGGGACAGGGGGGATTGTGGCCAAAAACATTCAGTACTTC.

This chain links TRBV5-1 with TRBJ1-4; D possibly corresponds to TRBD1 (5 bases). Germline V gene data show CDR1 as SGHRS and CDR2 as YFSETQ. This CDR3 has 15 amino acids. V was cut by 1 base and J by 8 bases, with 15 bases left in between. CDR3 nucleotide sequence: TGCGCCAGCAGCTTGTCTGCGACAGCGATGGAAAAACTGTTTTTT. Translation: CASSLSATAMEKLFF.

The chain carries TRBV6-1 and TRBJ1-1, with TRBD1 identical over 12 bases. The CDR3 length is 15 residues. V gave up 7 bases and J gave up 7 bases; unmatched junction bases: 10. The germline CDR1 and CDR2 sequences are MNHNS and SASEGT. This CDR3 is CASTDGTGGHDEAFF. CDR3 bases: TGTGCCAGCACCGACGGGACAGGGGGCCACGATGAAGCTTTCTTT.

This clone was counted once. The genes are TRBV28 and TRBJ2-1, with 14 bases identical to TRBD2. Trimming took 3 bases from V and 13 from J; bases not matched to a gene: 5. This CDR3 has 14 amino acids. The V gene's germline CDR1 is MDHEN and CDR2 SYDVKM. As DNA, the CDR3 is TGTGCCAGCAGTTTGGGACTAGCGGGAGAGGCTCAGTTCTTC. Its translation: CASSLGLAGEAQFF.

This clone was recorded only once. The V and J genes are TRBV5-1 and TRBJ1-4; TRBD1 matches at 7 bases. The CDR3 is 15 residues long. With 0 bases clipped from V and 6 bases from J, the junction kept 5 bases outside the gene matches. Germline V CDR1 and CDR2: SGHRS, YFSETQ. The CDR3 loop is CASSLGGGADEKLFF. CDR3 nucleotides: TGCGCCAGCAGCTTGGGAGGGGGCGCCGATGAAAAACTGTTTTTT.

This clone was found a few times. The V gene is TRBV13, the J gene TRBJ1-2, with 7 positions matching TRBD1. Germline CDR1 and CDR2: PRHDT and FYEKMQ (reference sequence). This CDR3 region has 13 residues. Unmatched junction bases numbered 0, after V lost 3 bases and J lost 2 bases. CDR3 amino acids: CASSLTGNYGYTF. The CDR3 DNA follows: TGTGCCAGCAGCTTGACAGGGAACTATGGCTACACCTTC.

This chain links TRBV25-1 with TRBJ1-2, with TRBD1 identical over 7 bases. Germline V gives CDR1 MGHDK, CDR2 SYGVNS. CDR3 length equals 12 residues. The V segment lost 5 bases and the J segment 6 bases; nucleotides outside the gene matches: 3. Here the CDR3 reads CASSITGDGYTF. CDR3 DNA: TGTGCCAGCAGTATTACAGGGGATGGCTACACCTTC.

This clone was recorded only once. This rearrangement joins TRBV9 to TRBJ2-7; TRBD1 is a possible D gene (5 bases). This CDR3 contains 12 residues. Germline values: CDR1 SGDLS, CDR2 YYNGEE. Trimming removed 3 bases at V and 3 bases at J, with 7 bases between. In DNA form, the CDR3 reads TGTGCCAGCAGCGCGACAGACTACGAGCAGTACTTC. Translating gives CASSATDYEQYF.

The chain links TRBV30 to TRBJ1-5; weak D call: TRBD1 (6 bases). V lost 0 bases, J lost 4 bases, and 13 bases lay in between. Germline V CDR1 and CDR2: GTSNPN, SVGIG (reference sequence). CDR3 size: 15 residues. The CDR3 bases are TGTGCCTGGAGTGTAGGGGGAGGGGGAAATCAGCCCCAGCATTTT. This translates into CAWSVGGGGNQPQHF.

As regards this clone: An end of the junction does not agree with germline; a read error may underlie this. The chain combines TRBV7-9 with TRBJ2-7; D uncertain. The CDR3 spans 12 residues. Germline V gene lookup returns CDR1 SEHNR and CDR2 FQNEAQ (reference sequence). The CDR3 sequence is CSSSFGSYEQYF. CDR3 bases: TGTTCCAGCAGCTTCGGCTCCTACGAGCAGTACTTC.